This T cell receptor (beta chain) originates from a study of blood T cell repertoires in COVID-19. Study background: The United States, Italy and Spain supplied acute and convalescent COVID-19 samples. T cells, B-cell-depleted T cells, or PBMCs provided the cDNA or gDNA that served as material.

Clones were read by immunoSEQ multiplex PCR, and TCRdb kept only the in-frame ones, dropping some. The table records around 180,000 clones, approximately 79% of them present only once. The V gene lost 6 bases and the J gene lost 4 bases, with 10 bases spanning the gap. The CDR3 runs to 13 residues. The germline CDR1 and CDR2 sequences are MNHEY and SMNVEV (reference sequence). The sequencing sample was made of peripheral blood. This sequence joins TRBV27 and TRBJ1-5, with D possibly being TRBD1 (5 bases). The sequence derives from a man in his 60s with active or convalescent COVID-19. The CDR3 DNA is TGTGCCAGCAGCTCAGACAGAAATCAGCCCCAGCATTTT. This encodes CASSSDRNQPQHF.